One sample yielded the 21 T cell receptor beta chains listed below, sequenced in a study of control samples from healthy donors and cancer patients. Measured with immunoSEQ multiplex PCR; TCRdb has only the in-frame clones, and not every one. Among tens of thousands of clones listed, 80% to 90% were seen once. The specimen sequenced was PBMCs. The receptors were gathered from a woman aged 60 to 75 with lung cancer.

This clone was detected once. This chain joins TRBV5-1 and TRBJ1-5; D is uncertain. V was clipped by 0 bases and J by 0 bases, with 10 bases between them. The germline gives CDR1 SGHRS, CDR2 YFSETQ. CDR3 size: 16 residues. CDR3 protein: CASSLEPGDSNQPQHF. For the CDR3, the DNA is TGCGCCAGCAGCTTGGAACCCGGGGATAGCAATCAGCCCCAGCATTTT. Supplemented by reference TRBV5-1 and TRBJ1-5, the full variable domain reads KAGVTQTPRYLIKTRGQQVTLSCSPISGHRSVSWYQQTPGQGLQFLFEYFSETQRNKGNFPGRFSGRQFSNSRSEMNVSTLELGDSALYLCASSLEPGDSNQPQHFGDGTRLSIL.

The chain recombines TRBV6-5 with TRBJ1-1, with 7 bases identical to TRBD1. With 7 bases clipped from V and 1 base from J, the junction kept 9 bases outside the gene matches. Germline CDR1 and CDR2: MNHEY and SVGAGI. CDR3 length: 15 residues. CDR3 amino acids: CASIKSRGENTEAFF. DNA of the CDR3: TGTGCCAGCATTAAGAGCAGGGGGGAGAACACTGAAGCTTTCTTT.

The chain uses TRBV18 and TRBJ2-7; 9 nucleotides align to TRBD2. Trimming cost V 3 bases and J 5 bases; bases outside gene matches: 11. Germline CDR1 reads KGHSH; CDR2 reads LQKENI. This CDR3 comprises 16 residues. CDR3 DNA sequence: TGTGCCAGCTCACCCTCTTGGGCGGGAGGGGAAGACGAGCAGTACTTC. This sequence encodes CASSPSWAGGEDEQYF. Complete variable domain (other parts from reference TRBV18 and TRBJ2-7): NAGVMQNPRHLVRRRGQEARLRCSPMKGHSHVYWYRQLPEEGLKFMVYLQKENIIDESGMPKERFSAEFPKEGPSILRIQQVVRGDSAAYFCASSPSWAGGEDEQYFGPGTRLTVT.

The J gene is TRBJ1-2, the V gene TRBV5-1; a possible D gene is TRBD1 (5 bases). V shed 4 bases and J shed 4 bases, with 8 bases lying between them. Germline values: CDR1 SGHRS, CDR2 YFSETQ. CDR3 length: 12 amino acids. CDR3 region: CASSDSVYGYTF. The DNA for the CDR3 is TGCGCCAGCAGCGACAGTGTCTATGGCTACACCTTC.

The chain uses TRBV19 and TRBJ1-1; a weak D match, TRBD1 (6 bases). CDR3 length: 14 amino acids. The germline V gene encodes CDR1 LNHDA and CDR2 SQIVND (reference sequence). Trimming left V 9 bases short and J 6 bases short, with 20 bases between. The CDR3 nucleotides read TGTGCCAGCAACCCACAGGGTAATCGCGCTGAAGCTTTCTTT. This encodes CASNPQGNRAEAFF.

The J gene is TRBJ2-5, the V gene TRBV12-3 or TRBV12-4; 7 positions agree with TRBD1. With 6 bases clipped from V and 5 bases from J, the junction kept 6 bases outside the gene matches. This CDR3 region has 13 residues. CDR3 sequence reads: CASSPDREETQYF. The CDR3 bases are TGTGCCAGCAGCCCCGACAGGGAGGAGACCCAGTACTTC.

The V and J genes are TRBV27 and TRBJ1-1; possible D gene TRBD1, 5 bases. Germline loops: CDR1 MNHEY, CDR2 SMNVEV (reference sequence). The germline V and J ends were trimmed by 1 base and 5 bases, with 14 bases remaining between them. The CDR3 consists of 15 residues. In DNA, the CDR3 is TGTGCCAGCAGTTTATTAGGGGAGATCTGGACTGAAGCTTTCTTT. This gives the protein CASSLLGEIWTEAFF.

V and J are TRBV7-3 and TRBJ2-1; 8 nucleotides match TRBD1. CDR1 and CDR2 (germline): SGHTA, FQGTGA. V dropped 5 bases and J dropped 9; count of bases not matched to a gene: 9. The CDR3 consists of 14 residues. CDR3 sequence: CASSPGGAGGEQFF. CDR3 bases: TGTGCCAGCAGCCCAGGGGGCGCTGGGGGTGAGCAGTTCTTC.

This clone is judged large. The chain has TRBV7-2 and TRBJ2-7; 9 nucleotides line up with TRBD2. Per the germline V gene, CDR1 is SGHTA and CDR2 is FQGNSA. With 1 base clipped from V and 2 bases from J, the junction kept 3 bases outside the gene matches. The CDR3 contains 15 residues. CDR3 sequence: CASSLVAGVTYEQYF. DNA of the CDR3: TGTGCCAGCAGCTTAGTAGCGGGAGTAACCTACGAGCAGTACTTC.

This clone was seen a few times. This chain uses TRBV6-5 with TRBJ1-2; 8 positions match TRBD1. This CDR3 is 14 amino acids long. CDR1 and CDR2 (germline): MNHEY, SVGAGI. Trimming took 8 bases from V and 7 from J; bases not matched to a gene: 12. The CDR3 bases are TGTGCCAGCGGGTCCCAGGGGGCGTATTTTGGCTACACCTTC. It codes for CASGSQGAYFGYTF.

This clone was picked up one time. This CDR3 is CASSIEGGGTDTGELFF. CDR3 sequence (DNA): TGTGCCAGTAGTATAGAAGGGGGAGGCACGGACACCGGGGAGCTGTTTTTT. The chain combines TRBV19 with TRBJ2-2; the D gene could be TRBD1 or TRBD2 (6 bases each). Per the germline V gene, CDR1 is LNHDA and CDR2 is SQIVND (reference sequence). CDR3 length: 17 amino acids. V lost 0 bases and J lost 3, with 14 bases in between. The entire variable domain, with the rest obtained from reference TRBV19 and TRBJ2-2, is as follows: DGGITQSPKYLFRKEGQNVTLSCEQNLNHDAMYWYRQDPGQGLRLIYYSQIVNDFQKGDIAEGYSVSREKKESFPLTVTSAQKNPTAFYLCASSIEGGGTDTGELFFGEGSRLTVL.

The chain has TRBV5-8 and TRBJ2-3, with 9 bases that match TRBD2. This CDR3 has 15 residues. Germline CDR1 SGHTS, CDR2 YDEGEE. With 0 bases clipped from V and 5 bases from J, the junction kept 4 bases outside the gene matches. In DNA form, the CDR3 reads TGTGCCAGCAGCTTGGAGGGACTAGCTTTAGATACGCAGTATTTT. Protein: CASSLEGLALDTQYF.

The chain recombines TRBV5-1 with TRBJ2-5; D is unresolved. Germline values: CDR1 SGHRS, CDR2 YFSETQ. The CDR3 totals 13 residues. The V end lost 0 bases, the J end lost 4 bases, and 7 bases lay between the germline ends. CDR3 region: CASSLAWIETQYF. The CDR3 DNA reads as TGCGCCAGCAGCTTGGCCTGGATAGAGACCCAGTACTTC.

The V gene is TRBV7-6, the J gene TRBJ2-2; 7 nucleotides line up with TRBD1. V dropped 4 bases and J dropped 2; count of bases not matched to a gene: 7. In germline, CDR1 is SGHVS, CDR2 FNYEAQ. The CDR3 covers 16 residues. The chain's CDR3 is CASSSKTGINTGELFF. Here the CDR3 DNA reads TGTGCCAGCAGCTCCAAGACAGGGATTAACACCGGGGAGCTGTTTTTT. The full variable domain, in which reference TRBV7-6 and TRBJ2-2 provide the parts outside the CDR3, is GAGVSQSPRYKVTKRGQDVALRCDPISGHVSLYWYRQALGQGPEFLTYFNYEAQQDKSGLPNDRFSAERPEGSISTLTIQRTEQRDSAMYRCASSSKTGINTGELFFGEGSRLTVL.

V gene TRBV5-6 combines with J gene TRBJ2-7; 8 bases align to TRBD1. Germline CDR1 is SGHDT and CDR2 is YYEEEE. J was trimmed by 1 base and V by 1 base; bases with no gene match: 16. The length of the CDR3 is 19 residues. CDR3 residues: CASSLLSRGRASLSYEQYF. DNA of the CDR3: TGTGCCAGCAGCTTGCTGAGCAGGGGGCGGGCGTCTCTATCCTACGAGCAGTACTTC.

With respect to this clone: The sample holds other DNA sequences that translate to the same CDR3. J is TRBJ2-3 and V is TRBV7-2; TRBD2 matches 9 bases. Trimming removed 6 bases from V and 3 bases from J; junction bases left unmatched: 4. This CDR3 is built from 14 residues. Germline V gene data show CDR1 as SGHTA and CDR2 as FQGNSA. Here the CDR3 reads CASSLAGRTDTQYF. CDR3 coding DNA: TGTGCCAGCAGTCTAGCGGGACGGACAGATACGCAGTATTTT.

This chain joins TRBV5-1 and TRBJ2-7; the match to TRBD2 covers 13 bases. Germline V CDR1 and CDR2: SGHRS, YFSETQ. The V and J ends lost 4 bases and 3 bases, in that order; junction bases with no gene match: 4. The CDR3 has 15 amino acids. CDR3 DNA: TGCGCCAGCAGCGCGACTAGCGGGAGGATCTACGAGCAGTACTTC. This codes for CASSATSGRIYEQYF.

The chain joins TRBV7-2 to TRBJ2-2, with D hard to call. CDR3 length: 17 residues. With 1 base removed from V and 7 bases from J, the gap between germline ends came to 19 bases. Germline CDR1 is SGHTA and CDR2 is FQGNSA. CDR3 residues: CASSLDPTNRAHGELFF. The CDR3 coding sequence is TGTGCCAGCAGCTTAGATCCAACCAACCGTGCCCACGGGGAGCTGTTTTTT.

The CDR3 region is CASSLQVDTQYF. The CDR3 bases are TGTGCCAGCAGCTTACAGGTAGATACGCAGTATTTT. This chain links TRBV7-9 with TRBJ2-3; D unresolved. The length of the CDR3 is 12 residues. Germline V CDR1 and CDR2: SEHNR, FQNEAQ (reference sequence). The V end lost 2 bases, the J end lost 5 bases, and 5 bases lay between the germline ends.

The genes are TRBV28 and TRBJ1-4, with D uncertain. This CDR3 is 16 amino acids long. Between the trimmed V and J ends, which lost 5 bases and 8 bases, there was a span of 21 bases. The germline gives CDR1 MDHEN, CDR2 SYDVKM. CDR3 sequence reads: CASSKVQTYKNEKLFF. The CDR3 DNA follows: TGTGCCAGCAGTAAGGTACAGACGTACAAGAACGAAAAACTGTTTTTT.

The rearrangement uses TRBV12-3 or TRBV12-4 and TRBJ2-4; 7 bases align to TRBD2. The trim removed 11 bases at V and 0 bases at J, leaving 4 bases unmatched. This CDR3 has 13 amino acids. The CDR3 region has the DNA TGTGCCTCCCGGGAGGCAGCCAAAAACATTCAGTACTTC. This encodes CASREAAKNIQYF.